Listed below are T cell receptor beta chains from one sample, sequenced in a study of T cell changes during pregnancy in multiple sclerosis. TCRdb keeps only in-frame clones here, not all; method: immunoSEQ multiplex PCR. The table includes approximately 100,000 clones, roughly 89% detected once. The sample consisted of peripheral blood, taken before pregnancy. These receptor sequences come from a female donor with multiple sclerosis, enrolled in a pregnancy study. Both conserved end residues are trimmed from each CDR3. A D gene is named only where the DNA matches it firmly.

cdr3_aa: AWTPRLAGGVNEQY; d_call: TRBD2; j_call: TRBJ2-7; v_call: TRBV30
cdr3_aa: ASSPGLGRTGTGELF; d_call: NA; j_call: TRBJ2-2; v_call: TRBV14
cdr3_aa: AGGTSGHYEQY; d_call: TRBD2; j_call: NA; v_call: TRBV2
cdr3_aa: ASSQTANYGYT; d_call: NA; j_call: TRBJ1-2; v_call: TRBV5-4
cdr3_aa: ASTPTSASYEQY; d_call: TRBD2; j_call: TRBJ2-7; v_call: TRBV7-9
cdr3_aa: ASSLGTITDTQY; d_call: TRBD2; j_call: TRBJ2-3; v_call: TRBV7-9
cdr3_aa: ASSWDRENTEAF; d_call: TRBD1; j_call: TRBJ1-1; v_call: TRBV11-3
cdr3_aa: ASSLSGSGANVLT; d_call: NA; j_call: TRBJ2-6; v_call: TRBV6-6
cdr3_aa: ASSVSQNTDTQY; d_call: NA; j_call: TRBJ2-3; v_call: TRBV9
cdr3_aa: ASTRNGQGAQPQH; d_call: TRBD1; j_call: TRBJ1-5; v_call: TRBV6-1
cdr3_aa: ASAWTSVNEQF; d_call: TRBD2; j_call: TRBJ2-1; v_call: TRBV28
cdr3_aa: ASRKQGAETQY; d_call: TRBD1; j_call: TRBJ2-5; v_call: TRBV6-5
cdr3_aa: ASSKATGFDAF; d_call: NA; j_call: TRBJ1-1; v_call: TRBV13
cdr3_aa: ASSLAGTAIYEQY; d_call: TRBD1; j_call: TRBJ2-7; v_call: TRBV27
cdr3_aa: ASSLERDHQETQY; d_call: TRBD2; j_call: TRBJ2-5; v_call: TRBV11-1
cdr3_aa: ASSAMDRGVTGYT; d_call: TRBD1; j_call: TRBJ1-2; v_call: TRBV9
cdr3_aa: AWSVRRANTGELF; d_call: NA; j_call: TRBJ2-2; v_call: TRBV30
cdr3_aa: ASKELNEKLF; d_call: NA; j_call: TRBJ1-4; v_call: TRBV28
cdr3_aa: ASSPGTSSLREQY; d_call: TRBD2; j_call: TRBJ2-7; v_call: TRBV28
cdr3_aa: ASSLGGRGRGEKLF; d_call: NA; j_call: TRBJ1-4; v_call: TRBV28
cdr3_aa: ASGQVRSGANVLT; d_call: TRBD1; j_call: TRBJ2-6; v_call: TRBV6-1
cdr3_aa: ASSSTSGLKF; d_call: NA; j_call: TRBJ2-1; v_call: TRBV11-3
cdr3_aa: ASTPGSNTGELF; d_call: NA; j_call: TRBJ2-2; v_call: TRBV19
cdr3_aa: ASSLRPSPPGGV; d_call: NA; j_call: TRBJ2-1; v_call: TRBV11-2
cdr3_aa: ASSFDRGGTEAF; d_call: TRBD1; j_call: TRBJ1-1; v_call: TRBV5-1